Listed below are T cell receptor beta chains from one sample, sequenced in a study of persistence of HIV-infected CD4 T cells. Only in-frame clones appear in the TCRdb table, and some are missing; sequencing was by immunoSEQ multiplex PCR. This sample has more than 35,000 clones; approximately 80% occur once, and the top ten carry 1.5% to 2%. Their recognized antigens are unknown. The sequenced sample was CD4+ T cells sorted from PBMCs after approximately 19-hour stimulation, obtained from a patient who received antiretroviral therapy. The receptor source for this set is an adult man with HIV who was CMV-seropositive. CDR3s include the opening cysteine and the closing phenylalanine or tryptophan. A D gene is named only where the DNA matches it firmly. Size tells how often a clone was seen (once, few, many) or the class of an expanded clone, and some rows leave it out.

>TRBJ2-7|TRBV6-1|once|NA
CASSDPQQAFTYEQYF
TGTGCCAGCAGTGACCCCCAACAGGCGTTCACCTACGAGCAGTACTTC
>TRBJ1-2|TRBV19|NA|NA
CASSTTGGHISGYTF
TGTGCCAGTAGTACGACCGGGGGACACATTTCGGGCTACACCTTC
>TRBJ1-5|TRBV15|few|NA
CATSLNSNQPQHF
TGTGCCACCAGCCTTAATAGCAATCAGCCCCAGCATTTT
>TRBJ1-1|TRBV7-2|few|NA
CASSLRQGLGNTEAFF
TGTGCCAGCAGCTTAAGGCAGGGGCTGGGGAACACTGAAGCTTTCTTT
>TRBJ1-1|TRBV6-5|NA|NA
CASKGGTEAFF
TGTGCCAGCAAGGGCGGAACTGAAGCTTTCTTT
>TRBJ1-3|TRBV5-4|NA|NA
CASSPRDFYTPSGNTIYF
TGTGCCAGCAGCCCTCGAGACTTCTATACCCCCTCTGGAAACACCATATATTTT
>TRBJ2-6|TRBV5-1|NA|NA
CASSLVGVSGANVLTF
TGCGCCAGCAGCTTGGTGGGGGTCTCTGGGGCCAACGTCCTGACTTTC
>TRBJ2-3|TRBV3-1/TRBV3-2|NA|TRBD2
CASSGGLAGVAQDTDTQYF
TGTGCCAGCAGCGGCGGACTAGCGGGGGTCGCCCAGGACACAGATACGCAGTATTTT
>TRBJ1-2|TRBV27|NA|TRBD1
CASSPDWTGEGYTF
TGTGCCAGCAGTCCCGACTGGACAGGAGAAGGCTACACCTTC
>TRBJ2-7|TRBV29-1|NA|TRBD2
CSVVLAGGRDEQYF
TGCAGCGTTGTTCTGGCGGGGGGCAGGGACGAGCAGTACTTC
>TRBJ2-4|TRBV7-2|NA|NA
CASSSSLTTNIQYF
TGTGCCAGCAGCTCTAGCCTAACTACAAACATTCAGTACTTC
>TRBJ2-1|TRBV2|few|NA
CASSDRVSSYNEQFF
TGTGCCAGCAGTGACCGGGTTAGCTCCTACAATGAGCAGTTCTTC
>TRBJ1-1|TRBV2|NA|TRBD1
CASRVTGEATEAFF
TGTGCCAGCAGGGTGACAGGGGAGGCCACTGAAGCTTTCTTT
>TRBJ1-2|TRBV5-1|NA|NA
CASSVGGDYGYTF
TGCGCCAGCAGCGTCGGAGGGGACTATGGCTACACCTTC
>TRBJ2-2|TRBV5-1|medium-sized|NA
CASSLFALVGSANTGELFF
TGCGCCAGCAGCTTGTTTGCACTGGTTGGCAGCGCGAACACCGGGGAGCTGTTTTTT
>TRBJ1-4|TRBV12-3/TRBV12-4|NA|NA
CASSGDVGKLFF
TGTGCCAGCAGTGGTGACGTGGGGAAACTGTTTTTT
>TRBJ2-1|TRBV18|NA|TRBD2
CASSPRSSSGGNEQFF
TGTGCCAGCTCACCACGTTCTAGTAGCGGGGGGAATGAGCAGTTCTTC
>TRBJ1-1|TRBV15|NA|NA
CATGWDTEAFF
TGTGCCACAGGATGGGACACTGAAGCTTTCTTT
>TRBJ1-6|TRBV2|NA|NA
CASGDRLRSPLHF
TGTGCCAGCGGGGACCGCTTGCGTTCACCCCTCCACTTT